This T cell receptor beta chain was recovered during a study of T cells in Graves' hyperthyroidism and ophthalmopathy. As for the study in general: The blood sample was taken at first diagnosis, before treatment began.

The sample holds one count of this clonotype. Antigen: not known. Whole-study results and caveats: From stable hyperthyroidism, ophthalmopathy was set apart by a 13 V-J model. Blood also contained most expanded thyroid clonotypes above 0.001.

Based on clinical symptoms, serum thyroxine and TRAb, thyroid ultrasound and orbital computed tomography, diagnoses were reached. RNA transcripts provided the source from which TCR beta CDR3 regions were amplified. Researchers ran a first-round RT-PCR on the TCR CDR3 using the HTBI primer set. TCRdb reanalysed the multiplex PCR reads using MiXCR and keeps one entry per CDR3 protein. The sample has roughly 710,000 distinct CDR3 sequences; about a third are singletons. The CDR3 is 17 residues long. Trimming at V came to 1 base and at J to 3 bases, leaving 12 bases not matched to a gene. In germline, CDR1 is LGHNA, CDR2 YSLEER.

The clonotype was recovered from a woman between 40 and 55 years old with Graves' hyperthyroidism. Sequencing was performed on blood. J is TRBJ2-7 and V is TRBV4-3; 7 bases align to TRBD2. The DNA for the CDR3 is TGCGCCAGCAGCCAAGGGTTCATGAGACTAGCATTCTACGAGCAGTACTTC. Protein: CASSQGFMRLAFYEQYF.